Included here is one T cell receptor (beta chain) sequence, with context. This specimen belongs to a study of blood T cell repertoires in COVID-19. The study recruited people aged roughly 18 to 95 years across approximately 23 US areas. Before being deemed recovered, Cohort 3 donors had two negative PCRs, clearance, or symptom resolution. Authors' analysis steps: Amplification from reference gene primers served as the basis for estimated nucleated cell counts. Data came from immunoSEQ multiplex PCR; TCRdb stores just in-frame clones and leaves some out. That table furnishes V, J and clone size, whereas the DNA furnished D and trimming. The profile covers 150,000 to 200,000 clones, with 75% to 85% appearing a single time and approximately 6% taken by the ten largest. With V trimmed by 8 bases and J by 1 base, 1 base remained unmatched. The CDR3 is 13 amino acids. Germline CDR1 reads SNHLY; CDR2 reads FYNNEI.

The sequencing sample was made of PBMCs or T cells enriched from blood (not recorded which). The V call is TRBV2, the J call TRBJ1-2, with TRBD1 matching over 10 bases. The source of this sequence is a man between 35 and 55 years old who had recovered from COVID-19. The CDR3 region is CASGQGGNYGYTF. CDR3 coding DNA: TGTGCCAGCGGACAGGGGGGTAACTATGGCTACACCTTC.